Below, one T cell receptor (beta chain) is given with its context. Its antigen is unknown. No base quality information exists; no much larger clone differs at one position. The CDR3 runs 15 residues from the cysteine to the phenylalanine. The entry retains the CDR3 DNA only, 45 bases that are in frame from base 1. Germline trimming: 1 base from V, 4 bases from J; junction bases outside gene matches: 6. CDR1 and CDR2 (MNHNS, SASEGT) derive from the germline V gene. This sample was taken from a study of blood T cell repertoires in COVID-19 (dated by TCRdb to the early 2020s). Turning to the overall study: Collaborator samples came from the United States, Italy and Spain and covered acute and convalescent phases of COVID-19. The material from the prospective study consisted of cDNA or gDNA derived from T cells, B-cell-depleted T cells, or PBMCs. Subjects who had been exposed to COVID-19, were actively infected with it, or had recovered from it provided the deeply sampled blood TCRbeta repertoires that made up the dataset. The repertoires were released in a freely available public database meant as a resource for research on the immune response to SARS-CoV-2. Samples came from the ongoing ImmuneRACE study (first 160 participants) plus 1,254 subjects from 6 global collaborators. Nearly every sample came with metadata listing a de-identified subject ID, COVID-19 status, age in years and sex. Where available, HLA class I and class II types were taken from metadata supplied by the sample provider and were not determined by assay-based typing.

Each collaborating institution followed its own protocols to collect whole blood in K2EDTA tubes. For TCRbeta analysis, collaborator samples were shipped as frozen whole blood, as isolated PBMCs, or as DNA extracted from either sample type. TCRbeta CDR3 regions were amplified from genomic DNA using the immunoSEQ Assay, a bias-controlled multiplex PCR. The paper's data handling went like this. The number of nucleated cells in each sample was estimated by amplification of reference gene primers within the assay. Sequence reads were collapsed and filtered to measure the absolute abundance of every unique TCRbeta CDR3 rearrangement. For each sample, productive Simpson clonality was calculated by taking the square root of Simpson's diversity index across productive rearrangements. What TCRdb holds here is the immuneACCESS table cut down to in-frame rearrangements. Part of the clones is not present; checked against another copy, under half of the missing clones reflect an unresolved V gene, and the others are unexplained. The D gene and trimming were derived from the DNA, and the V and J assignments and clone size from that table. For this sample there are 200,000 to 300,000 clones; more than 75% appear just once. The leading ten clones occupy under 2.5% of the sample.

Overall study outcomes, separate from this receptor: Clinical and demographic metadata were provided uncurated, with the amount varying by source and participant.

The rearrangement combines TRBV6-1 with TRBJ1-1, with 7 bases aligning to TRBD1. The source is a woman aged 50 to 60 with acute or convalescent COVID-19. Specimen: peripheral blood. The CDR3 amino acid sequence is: CASSEGAGGFTEAFF. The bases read TGTGCCAGCAGTGAAGGGGCAGGGGGATTCACTGAAGCTTTCTTT.